This T cell receptor (beta chain) was observed in a study of cytomegalovirus exposure and HLA in healthy donors. Study observations and caveats: It was around 160 TCR beta chains that were listed as cytomegalovirus-associated. A few of the chains that were CMV-associated were confirmed in vitro to be specific for CMV antigens. While the bulk of TCR sequences proved rare, some public TCRs turned up in many donors.

TCRdb's copy holds only in-frame clones and misses some; the assay was immunoSEQ multiplex PCR. Of about 150,000 clones in the sample, about 89% were seen once. The CDR3 consists of 14 residues. V lost 6 bases and J lost 2, with 14 bases in between. The germline V gene has CDR1 SGHNT and CDR2 YYREEE (reference sequence). While the first cohort had hundreds of subjects, the donors belonged to the separate validation cohort of roughly 120 subjects. As to this clone: Its cognate antigen is unknown.

The sequence derives from a woman younger than 35 in good health and CMV-seropositive. The chain is built from TRBV5-4 and TRBJ2-5; maybe TRBD1 (7 bases). The sample comprised PBMCs. CDR3 residues: CASTIAGGQETQYF. In DNA, the CDR3 is TGTGCCAGCACTATTGCAGGGGGGCAAGAGACCCAGTACTTC.